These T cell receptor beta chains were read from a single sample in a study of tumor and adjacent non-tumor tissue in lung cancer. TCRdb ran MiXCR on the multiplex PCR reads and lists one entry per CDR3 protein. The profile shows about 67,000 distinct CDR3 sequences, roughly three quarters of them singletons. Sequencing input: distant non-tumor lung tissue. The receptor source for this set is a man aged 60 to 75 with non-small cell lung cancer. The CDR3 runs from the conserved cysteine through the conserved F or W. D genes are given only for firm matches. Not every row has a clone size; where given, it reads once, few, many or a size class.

cdr3_aa: CAISYTSVTGELFF
cdr3_nt: TGTGCCATTAGCTATACTAGTGTGACCGGGGAGCTGTTTTTT
clone_size: -
d_call: -
v_call: TRBV11-1
j_call: TRBJ2-2

cdr3_aa: CVSSEWDIAVKSSYEQYF
cdr3_nt: TGCGTCAGCAGTGAGTGGGATATAGCGGTCAAAAGCTCCTACGAGCAATACTTC
clone_size: -
d_call: -
v_call: TRBV10-2
j_call: TRBJ2-7

cdr3_aa: CASSLLETEAFF
cdr3_nt: TGTGCCAGCAGTTTACTGGAGACTGAAGCTTTCTTT
clone_size: few
d_call: -
v_call: TRBV12-3/TRBV12-4
j_call: TRBJ1-1

cdr3_aa: CASSPGFNEQFF
cdr3_nt: TGTGCCAGCAGCCCTGGCTTCAATGAGCAGTTCTTC
clone_size: -
d_call: -
v_call: TRBV6-5
j_call: TRBJ2-1

cdr3_aa: CASSYGQGALLSGYTF
cdr3_nt: TGTGCCAGCAGTTATGGGCAGGGGGCGCTATTAAGTGGCTACACATTC
clone_size: -
d_call: TRBD1
v_call: TRBV6-5
j_call: TRBJ1-2

cdr3_aa: CATSQGATGANYGYTF
cdr3_nt: TGCGCCACCAGCCAAGGAGCGACAGGAGCTAACTATGGCTACACCTTC
clone_size: -
d_call: -
v_call: TRBV4-1
j_call: TRBJ1-2

cdr3_aa: CVSSPTPNTEALF
cdr3_nt: TGTGTCAGCAGCCCTACACCGAACACTGAAGCTCTCTTT
clone_size: -
d_call: -
v_call: TRBV5-4
j_call: TRBJ1-1

cdr3_aa: CSAYPMVGGGELFF
cdr3_nt: TGCAGCGCATACCCCATGGTCGGGGGCGGGGAGCTATTTTTT
clone_size: -
d_call: -
v_call: TRBV29-1
j_call: TRBJ2-2

cdr3_aa: CSGGGDTQYF
cdr3_nt: TGCAGCGGTGGTGGAGATACGCAGTATTTT
clone_size: medium-sized
d_call: -
v_call: TRBV29-1
j_call: TRBJ2-3

cdr3_aa: CSAHRVATYNEQFF
cdr3_nt: TGCAGTGCTCACCGGGTCGCCACCTACAATGAGCAGTTCTTC
clone_size: many
d_call: -
v_call: TRBV20-1
j_call: TRBJ2-1

cdr3_aa: CACSSSGSPINEQYF
cdr3_nt: TGTGCCTGCAGCTCTAGCGGGAGCCCGATCAACGAGCAGTACTTC
clone_size: -
d_call: TRBD2
v_call: TRBV5-4
j_call: TRBJ2-7

cdr3_aa: CASSDTLDFYEEYF
cdr3_nt: TGTGCCAGCAGTGATACCCTGGACTTCTACGAAGAGTACTTC
clone_size: -
d_call: -
v_call: TRBV6-1
j_call: TRBJ2-7

cdr3_aa: CASSVPSASGFGDEQFF
cdr3_nt: TGTGCCAGTAGTGTCCCCTCCGCTAGCGGGTTCGGGGATGAGCAGTTCTTC
clone_size: few
d_call: TRBD2
v_call: TRBV19
j_call: TRBJ2-1

cdr3_aa: CPSSQEGATLRRDTQYF
cdr3_nt: TGTCCCAGCAGCCAAGAGGGGGCCACACTCCGAAGAGATACGCAATATTTT
clone_size: -
d_call: TRBD1
v_call: TRBV4-2
j_call: TRBJ2-3

cdr3_aa: CSAARGGQGSHKRYF
cdr3_nt: TGCAGCGCAGCAAGGGGGGGACAGGGTTCCCACAAGCGGTACTTC
clone_size: -
d_call: TRBD1
v_call: TRBV29-1
j_call: TRBJ2-7

cdr3_aa: CASSFGTGGNQQFF
cdr3_nt: TGTGCCAGCAGCTTTGGGACAGGCGGGAATCAGCAGTTCTTC
clone_size: -
d_call: TRBD1
v_call: TRBV11-3
j_call: TRBJ2-1

cdr3_aa: CGVDETSGSSYEQCF
cdr3_nt: TGCGGCGTTGACGAGACTAGCGGGAGCTCCTACGAACAGTGCTTC
clone_size: -
d_call: TRBD2
v_call: TRBV29-1
j_call: TRBJ2-7

cdr3_aa: CASSLSPGYTQYF
cdr3_nt: TGTGCCAGCAGCTTATCGCCGGGCTATACCCAGTATTTT
clone_size: once
d_call: -
v_call: TRBV11-3
j_call: TRBJ2-3

cdr3_aa: CASGLGRHEGTRYF
cdr3_nt: TGTGCCAGCGGCCTAGGCCGGCATGAGGGGACCCGGTACTTC
clone_size: -
d_call: -
v_call: TRBV4-2
j_call: TRBJ2-5

cdr3_aa: CASSGTGGPGYTF
cdr3_nt: TGTGCCAGCAGCGGAACAGGGGGGCCAGGCTACACCTTC
clone_size: -
d_call: TRBD1
v_call: TRBV9
j_call: TRBJ1-2

cdr3_aa: CARTISGTENQPHDF
cdr3_nt: TGCGCCAGGACTATTTCCGGGACAGAGAATCAGCCCCACGATTTT
clone_size: -
d_call: TRBD1
v_call: TRBV4-1
j_call: TRBJ1-5

cdr3_aa: CASSPIERERDTQYF
cdr3_nt: TGTGCCAGCAGCCCTATCGAGCGGGAGCGAGATACGCAGTATTTT
clone_size: -
d_call: TRBD2
v_call: TRBV5-4
j_call: TRBJ2-3

cdr3_aa: CASGPFDSTYGYTF
cdr3_nt: TGTGCCAGCGGGCCATTCGACAGCACCTATGGCTACACCTTC
clone_size: -
d_call: -
v_call: TRBV6-6
j_call: TRBJ1-2

cdr3_aa: CAISSTGIATNEKLFF
cdr3_nt: TGTGCCATCAGCTCTACAGGGATAGCAACTAATGAAAAACTGTTTTTT
clone_size: -
d_call: -
v_call: TRBV28
j_call: TRBJ1-4

cdr3_aa: CASIRHGGNNYGYTF
cdr3_nt: TGTGCCAGCATTCGACATGGTGGCAATAACTATGGCTACACCTTC
clone_size: -
d_call: -
v_call: TRBV6-5
j_call: TRBJ1-2

cdr3_aa: CASPAWGGRQPQHF
cdr3_nt: TGTGCCAGCCCCGCCTGGGGAGGTCGTCAGCCCCAGCATTTT
clone_size: -
d_call: -
v_call: TRBV21-1
j_call: TRBJ1-5

cdr3_aa: CASSLLVGDMQYF
cdr3_nt: TGTGCCAGCAGTCTGTTAGTAGGAGATATGCAGTATTTT
clone_size: -
d_call: -
v_call: TRBV28
j_call: TRBJ2-3

cdr3_aa: CANTSGVRHNEKLFF
cdr3_nt: TGTGCCAACACCAGCGGGGTCAGACATAATGAAAAACTGTTTTTT
clone_size: -
d_call: -
v_call: TRBV28
j_call: TRBJ1-4

cdr3_aa: CARSSGLAYSTDTQYF
cdr3_nt: TGTGCCCGCAGCTCCGGACTAGCATATAGTACAGATACGCAGTATTTT
clone_size: -
d_call: TRBD2
v_call: TRBV11-3
j_call: TRBJ2-3

cdr3_aa: CGVEDRERSSYEQYF
cdr3_nt: TGCGGCGTTGAAGATCGGGAAAGGAGCTCCTACGAGCAGTACTTC
clone_size: -
d_call: -
v_call: TRBV29-1
j_call: TRBJ2-7

cdr3_aa: CSARDQSTIEGTQYF
cdr3_nt: TGCAGTGCTAGAGATCAATCGACAATTGAGGGGACCCAGTACTTC
clone_size: -
d_call: -
v_call: TRBV20-1
j_call: TRBJ2-5

cdr3_aa: CAISVGDRENSPLHF
cdr3_nt: TGTGCCATCAGTGTGGGGGACAGGGAGAATTCACCCCTCCACTTT
clone_size: -
d_call: TRBD1
v_call: TRBV10-3
j_call: TRBJ1-6

cdr3_aa: CASSGSQGQLTDTQYF
cdr3_nt: TGTGCCAGCAGCGGGTCACAGGGACAGCTCACAGATACGCAGTATTTT
clone_size: -
d_call: TRBD1
v_call: TRBV5-4
j_call: TRBJ2-3

cdr3_aa: CATSRVGEAFF
cdr3_nt: TGTGCCACCAGCAGAGTGGGGGAAGCTTTCTTT
clone_size: few
d_call: -
v_call: TRBV15
j_call: TRBJ1-1

cdr3_aa: CASANRTGGRVRTGELFF
cdr3_nt: TGTGCCAGCGCTAACCGGACAGGGGGGCGCGTCCGCACCGGGGAGCTGTTTTTT
clone_size: -
d_call: TRBD1
v_call: TRBV6-1
j_call: TRBJ2-2

cdr3_aa: CASTQEASASGNEQFF
cdr3_nt: TGTGCCAGCACCCAAGAAGCATCAGCCTCAGGGAATGAGCAGTTCTTC
clone_size: -
d_call: -
v_call: TRBV4-2
j_call: TRBJ2-1

cdr3_aa: CASRRGLAGVSARELFF
cdr3_nt: TGTGCCAGCAGGAGAGGACTAGCGGGAGTTTCTGCCAGGGAGTTGTTTTTT
clone_size: -
d_call: TRBD2
v_call: TRBV6-1
j_call: TRBJ2-2

cdr3_aa: CNASAVGYTEAFF
cdr3_nt: TGCAATGCCTCGGCAGTGGGGTACACTGAAGCTTTCTTT
clone_size: -
d_call: -
v_call: TRBV29-1
j_call: TRBJ1-1

cdr3_aa: CVSSYQGGTYGYTF
cdr3_nt: TGTGTAAGCAGTTATCAGGGAGGGACGTATGGCTACACCTTC
clone_size: once
d_call: -
v_call: TRBV6-5
j_call: TRBJ1-2

cdr3_aa: CVSSRGSSYKQYF
cdr3_nt: TGTGTCAGCAGCCGAGGGAGCTCCTACAAGCAGTACTTC
clone_size: -
d_call: -
v_call: TRBV7-7
j_call: TRBJ2-7

cdr3_aa: CASSFQGRRNQPQHF
cdr3_nt: TGTGCTAGCAGTTTTCAGGGCAGGCGGAATCAGCCCCAGCATTTT
clone_size: -
d_call: -
v_call: TRBV28
j_call: TRBJ1-5

cdr3_aa: CASSESYRGQGYGCTF
cdr3_nt: TGCGCCAGCAGTGAGTCTTATCGGGGACAGGGGTATGGCTGCACCTTC
clone_size: once
d_call: TRBD1
v_call: TRBV10-2
j_call: TRBJ1-2

cdr3_aa: CASSLRVRAYNEQFF
cdr3_nt: TGTGCCAGCAGCTTGAGGGTTAGAGCCTACAATGAACAGTTCTTC
clone_size: -
d_call: -
v_call: TRBV5-5
j_call: TRBJ2-1

cdr3_aa: CNAQGASGRAADMQYF
cdr3_nt: TGCAATGCCCAAGGGGCTAGCGGGAGGGCCGCGGATATGCAGTATTTT
clone_size: -
d_call: TRBD2
v_call: TRBV20-1
j_call: TRBJ2-3

cdr3_aa: CASRYKAGGVLFF
cdr3_nt: TGTGCCAGCAGATATAAGGCTGGCGGGGTGCTGTTTTTT
clone_size: -
d_call: -
v_call: TRBV6-5
j_call: TRBJ2-2

cdr3_aa: CAICGELYSTDTQYF
cdr3_nt: TGTGCCATCTGTGGAGAGCTATATAGCACAGATACGCAGTATTTT
clone_size: -
d_call: -
v_call: TRBV10-3
j_call: TRBJ2-3

cdr3_aa: CPSSRTREWSPLHF
cdr3_nt: TGTCCCAGCAGCCGGACAAGGGAGTGGTCACCCCTCCACTTT
clone_size: -
d_call: -
v_call: TRBV6-2/TRBV6-3
j_call: TRBJ1-6

cdr3_aa: CSVGIGPRGTQYF
cdr3_nt: TGCAGCGTTGGTATAGGACCCCGGGGGACCCAGTACTTC
clone_size: -
d_call: -
v_call: TRBV29-1
j_call: TRBJ2-5

cdr3_aa: CASSYGGGRVNVMTF
cdr3_nt: TGTGCCAGCAGTTATGGAGGAGGTCGGGTCAACGTCATGACTTTC
clone_size: -
d_call: -
v_call: TRBV6-5
j_call: TRBJ2-6

cdr3_aa: CNVEDMGTIYERYF
cdr3_nt: TGCAACGTTGAAGATATGGGGACTATTTACGAGCGGTACTTC
clone_size: -
d_call: TRBD2
v_call: TRBV29-1
j_call: TRBJ2-7

cdr3_aa: CSRCYYGGPYEQYF
cdr3_nt: TGTTCCAGGTGTTACTATGGCGGACCCTACGAGCAGTACTTC
clone_size: once
d_call: -
v_call: TRBV6-5
j_call: TRBJ2-7

cdr3_aa: CASSRSGGQETQYF
cdr3_nt: TGTGCCAGCAGCAGATCCGGCGGGCAAGAGACCCAGTACTTC
clone_size: -
d_call: -
v_call: TRBV11-2
j_call: TRBJ2-5